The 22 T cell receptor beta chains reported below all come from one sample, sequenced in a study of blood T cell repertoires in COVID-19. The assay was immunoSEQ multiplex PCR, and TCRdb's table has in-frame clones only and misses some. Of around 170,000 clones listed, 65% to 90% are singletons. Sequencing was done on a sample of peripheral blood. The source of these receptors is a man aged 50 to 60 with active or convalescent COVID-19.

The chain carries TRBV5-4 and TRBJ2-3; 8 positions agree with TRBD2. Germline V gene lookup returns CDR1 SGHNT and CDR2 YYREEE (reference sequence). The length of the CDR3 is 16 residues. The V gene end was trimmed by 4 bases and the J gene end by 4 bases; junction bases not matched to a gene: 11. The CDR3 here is CASSPRGGSRPDTQYF. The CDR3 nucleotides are TGTGCCAGCAGCCCCCGGGGGGGGTCTCGCCCAGATACGCAGTATTTT.

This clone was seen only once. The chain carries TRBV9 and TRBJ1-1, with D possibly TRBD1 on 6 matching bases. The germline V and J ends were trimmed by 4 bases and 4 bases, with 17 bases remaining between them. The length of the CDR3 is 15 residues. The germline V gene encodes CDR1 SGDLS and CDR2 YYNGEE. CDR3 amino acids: CASSPPGGGATEAFF. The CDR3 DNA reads TGTGCCAGCAGCCCTCCCGGTGGGGGGGCCACTGAAGCTTTCTTT.

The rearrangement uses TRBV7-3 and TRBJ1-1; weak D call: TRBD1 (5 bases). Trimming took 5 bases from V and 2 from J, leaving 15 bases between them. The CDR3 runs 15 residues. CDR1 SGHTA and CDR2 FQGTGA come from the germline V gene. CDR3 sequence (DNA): TGTGCCAGCAGCCCCCAGGCAGGGTTTAACACTGAAGCTTTCTTT. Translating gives CASSPQAGFNTEAFF.

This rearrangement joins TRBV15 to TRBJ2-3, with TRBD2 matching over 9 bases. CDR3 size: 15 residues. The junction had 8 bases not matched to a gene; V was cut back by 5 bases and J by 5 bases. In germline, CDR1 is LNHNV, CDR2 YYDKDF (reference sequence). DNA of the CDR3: TGTGCCACCAGCGCCTTAGCGGGGGTCGGAGATACGCAGTATTTT. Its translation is CATSALAGVGDTQYF.

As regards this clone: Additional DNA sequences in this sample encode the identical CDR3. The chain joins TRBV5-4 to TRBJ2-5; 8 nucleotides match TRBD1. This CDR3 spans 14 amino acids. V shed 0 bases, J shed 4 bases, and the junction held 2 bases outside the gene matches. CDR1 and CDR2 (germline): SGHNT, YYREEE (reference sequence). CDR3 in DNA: TGTGCCAGCAGCTTGGGAACAGGGGGAGAGACCCAGTACTTC. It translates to CASSLGTGGETQYF.

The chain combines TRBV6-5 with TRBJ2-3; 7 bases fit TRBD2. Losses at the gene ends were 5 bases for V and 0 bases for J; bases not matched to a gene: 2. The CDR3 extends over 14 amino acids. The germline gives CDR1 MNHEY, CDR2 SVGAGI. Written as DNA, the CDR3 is TGTGCCAGCAGTCCCGGGGGGAGCACAGATACGCAGTATTTT. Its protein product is CASSPGGSTDTQYF.

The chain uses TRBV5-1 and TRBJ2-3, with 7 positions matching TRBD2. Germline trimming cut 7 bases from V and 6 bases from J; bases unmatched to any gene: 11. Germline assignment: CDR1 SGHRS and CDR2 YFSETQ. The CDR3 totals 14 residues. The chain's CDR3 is CASDPAGVGDTQYF. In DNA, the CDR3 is TGCGCCAGCGACCCCGCGGGGGTGGGGGATACGCAGTATTTT.

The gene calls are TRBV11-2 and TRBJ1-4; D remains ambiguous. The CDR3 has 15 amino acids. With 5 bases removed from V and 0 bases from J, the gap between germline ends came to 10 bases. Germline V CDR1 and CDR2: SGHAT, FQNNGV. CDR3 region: CASSPNSATNEKLFF. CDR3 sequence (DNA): TGTGCCAGCAGCCCAAACAGTGCAACTAATGAAAAACTGTTTTTT.

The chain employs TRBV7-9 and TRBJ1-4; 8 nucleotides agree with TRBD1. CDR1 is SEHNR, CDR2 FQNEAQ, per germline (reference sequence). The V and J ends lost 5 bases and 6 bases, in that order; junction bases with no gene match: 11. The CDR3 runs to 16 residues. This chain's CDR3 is CASSQDRVSLDEKLFF. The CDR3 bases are TGTGCCAGCAGCCAGGACAGGGTGTCTTTGGATGAAAAACTGTTTTTT.

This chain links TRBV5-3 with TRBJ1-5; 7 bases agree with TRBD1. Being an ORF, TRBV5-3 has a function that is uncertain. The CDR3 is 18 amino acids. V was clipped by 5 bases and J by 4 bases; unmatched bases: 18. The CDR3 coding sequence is TGTGCCAGAAGGAGTGGTAGGGGGCGGGATAACCCAAATCAGCCCCAGCATTTT. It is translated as CARRSGRGRDNPNQPQHF.

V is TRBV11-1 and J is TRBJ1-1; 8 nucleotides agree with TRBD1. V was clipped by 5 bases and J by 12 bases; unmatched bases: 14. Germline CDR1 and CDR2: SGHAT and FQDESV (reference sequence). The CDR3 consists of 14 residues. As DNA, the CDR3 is TGTGCCAGCAGCCCCCACACAGGGGGTACGGGAACTTTCTTT. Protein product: CASSPHTGGTGTFF.

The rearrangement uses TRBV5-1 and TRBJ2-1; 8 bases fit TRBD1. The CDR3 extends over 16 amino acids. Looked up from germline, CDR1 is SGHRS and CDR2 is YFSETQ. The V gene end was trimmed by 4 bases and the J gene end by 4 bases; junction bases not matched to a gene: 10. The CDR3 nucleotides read TGCGCCAGCAGCCGAGTGCAGGGGGCAACGTACAATGAGCAGTTCTTC. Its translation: CASSRVQGATYNEQFF.

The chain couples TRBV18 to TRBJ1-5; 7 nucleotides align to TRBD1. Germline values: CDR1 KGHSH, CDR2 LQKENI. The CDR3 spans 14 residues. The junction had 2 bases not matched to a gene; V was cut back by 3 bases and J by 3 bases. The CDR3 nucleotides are TGTGCCAGCTCACCGGGACAGACCAATCAGCCCCAGCATTTT. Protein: CASSPGQTNQPQHF.

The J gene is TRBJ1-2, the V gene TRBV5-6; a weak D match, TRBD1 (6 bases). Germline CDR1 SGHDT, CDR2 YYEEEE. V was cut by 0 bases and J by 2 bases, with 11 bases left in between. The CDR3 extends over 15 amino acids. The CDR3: CASSLGAGVNYGYTF. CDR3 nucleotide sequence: TGTGCCAGCAGCTTGGGAGCAGGGGTGAACTATGGCTACACCTTC.

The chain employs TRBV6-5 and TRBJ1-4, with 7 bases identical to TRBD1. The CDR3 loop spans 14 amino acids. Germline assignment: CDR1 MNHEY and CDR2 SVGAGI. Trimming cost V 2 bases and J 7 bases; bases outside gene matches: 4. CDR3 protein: CASSYRDSREKLFF. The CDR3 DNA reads TGTGCCAGCAGTTACCGGGACAGTCGTGAAAAACTGTTTTTT.

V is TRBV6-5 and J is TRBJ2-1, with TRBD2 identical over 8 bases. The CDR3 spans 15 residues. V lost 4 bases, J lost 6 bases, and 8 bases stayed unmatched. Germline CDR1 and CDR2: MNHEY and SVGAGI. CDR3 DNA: TGTGCCAGCAGTTCCGGCGGGGGGCAGTTCAATGAGCAGTTCTTC. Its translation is CASSSGGGQFNEQFF.

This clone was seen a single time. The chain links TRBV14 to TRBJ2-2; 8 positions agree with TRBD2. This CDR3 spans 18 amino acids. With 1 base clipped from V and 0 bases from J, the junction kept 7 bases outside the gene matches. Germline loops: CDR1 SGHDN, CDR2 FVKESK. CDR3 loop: CASSQGIREGTNTGELFF. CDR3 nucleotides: TGTGCCAGCAGCCAAGGGATACGGGAGGGAACGAACACCGGGGAGCTGTTTTTT.

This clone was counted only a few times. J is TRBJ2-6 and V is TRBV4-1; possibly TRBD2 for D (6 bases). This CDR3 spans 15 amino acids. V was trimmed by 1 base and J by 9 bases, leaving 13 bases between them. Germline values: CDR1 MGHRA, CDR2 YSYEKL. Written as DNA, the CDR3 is TGCGCCAGCAGCCAAGTGGGGCAGGGAGGCAACGTCCTGACTTTC. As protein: CASSQVGQGGNVLTF.

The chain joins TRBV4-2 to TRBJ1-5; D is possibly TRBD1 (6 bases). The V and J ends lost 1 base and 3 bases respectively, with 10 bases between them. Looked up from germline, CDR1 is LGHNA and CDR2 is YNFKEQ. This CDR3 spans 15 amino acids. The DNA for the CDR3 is TGTGCCAGCAGCCAAGTTTCAGGGGACAATCAGCCCCAGCATTTT. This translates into CASSQVSGDNQPQHF.

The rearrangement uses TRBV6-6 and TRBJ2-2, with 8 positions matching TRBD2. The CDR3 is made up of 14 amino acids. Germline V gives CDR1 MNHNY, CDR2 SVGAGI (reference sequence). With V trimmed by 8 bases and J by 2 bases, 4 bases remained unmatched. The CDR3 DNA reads TGTGCCAGCGCCAGCGGGGGCAACACCGGGGAGCTGTTTTTT. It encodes CASASGGNTGELFF.

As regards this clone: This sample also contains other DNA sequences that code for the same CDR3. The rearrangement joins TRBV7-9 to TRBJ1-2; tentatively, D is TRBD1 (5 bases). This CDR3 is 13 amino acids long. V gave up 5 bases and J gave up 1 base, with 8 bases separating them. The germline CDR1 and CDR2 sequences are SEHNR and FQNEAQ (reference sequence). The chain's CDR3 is CASSRDSNYGYTF. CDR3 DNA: TGTGCCAGCAGCCGCGACAGTAACTATGGCTACACCTTC.

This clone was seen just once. CDR3 sequence (DNA): TGTGCCAGTAGTCGCCGTGGAGGGGATGAAAAACTGTTTTTT. It codes for CASSRRGGDEKLFF. The V and J genes are TRBV19 and TRBJ1-4, with a weak D call TRBD1 (5 bases). This CDR3 has 14 residues. Trimming removed 5 bases at V and 6 bases at J, with 13 bases between. CDR1 LNHDA and CDR2 SQIVND come from the germline V gene (reference sequence).